These T cell receptor beta chains were read from a single sample in a study of OX40 agonist ivuxolimab in advanced cancers. Clones were sequenced by immunoSEQ multiplex PCR, and TCRdb holds only the in-frame ones, with some missing. The sample shows tens of thousands of clones, 70% to 90% of them seen only once. Sequencing used CD4+ or CD8+ T cells sorted from blood, obtained in a trial of the OX40 agonist ivuxolimab. Receptors originate from an adult with an advanced solid tumor such as melanoma, head and neck, liver or kidney cancer. Each CDR3 is given with its conserved first and last residue. D genes are given only for firm matches. For some rows the clone size is stated as once, few or many, or as a class when expanded; others skip it.

DNA: TGCAGCGTTGATAAAGGGGCTTTTGGGGGGGCTTATGATGGCTACACCTTC; CDR3: CSVDKGAFGGAYDGYTF; D: -; size: -; V: TRBV29-1; length: 17; J: TRBJ1-2
DNA: TGTGCCAGCAGCATGAGGGATCTAACTAGCTCTGGAAACACCATATATTTT; CDR3: CASSMRDLTSSGNTIYF; D: -; size: -; V: TRBV5-6; length: 17; J: TRBJ1-3
DNA: TGTGCCATCAGTGAGGCCGACGGGGTTGGCTACAATGAGCAGTTCTTC; CDR3: CAISEADGVGYNEQFF; D: -; size: -; V: TRBV10-3; length: 16; J: TRBJ2-1
DNA: TGTGCCAGCAGCGCAGGACAAGGGTGGAATGAGCAGTTCTTC; CDR3: CASSAGQGWNEQFF; D: -; size: -; V: TRBV9; length: 14; J: TRBJ2-1
DNA: TGCGCCAGCAGCCCTACATCGTACGAGCAGTACTTC; CDR3: CASSPTSYEQYF; D: -; size: -; V: TRBV5-1; length: 12; J: TRBJ2-7
DNA: TGTGCCAGCAGACTCAGTCTACAAGAGACCCAGTACTTC; CDR3: CASRLSLQETQYF; D: -; size: once; V: TRBV6-5; length: 13; J: TRBJ2-5
DNA: TGTGCCAGCGACCTCGGGTATAATTCACCCCTCCACTTT; CDR3: CASDLGYNSPLHF; D: -; size: -; V: TRBV6-1; length: 13; J: TRBJ1-6
DNA: TGCGCCAGCAGCCCAGGACCTTTCCAAGAGACCCAGTACTTC; CDR3: CASSPGPFQETQYF; D: -; size: -; V: TRBV5-1; length: 14; J: TRBJ2-5
DNA: TGTGCCAGCAGTCCCTCCCCCGCGGGAGGAGGAGAGACCCAGTACTTC; CDR3: CASSPSPAGGGETQYF; D: TRBD2; size: -; V: TRBV27; length: 16; J: TRBJ2-5
DNA: TGCGCCAGCAGCTTGCAGGGGTCTGGGGCCAACGTCCTGACTTTC; CDR3: CASSLQGSGANVLTF; D: -; size: -; V: TRBV5-1; length: 15; J: TRBJ2-6
DNA: TGTGCCAGCAGCTCGTACTCCGGGAAGGGGTACTACGAGCAGTACTTC; CDR3: CASSSYSGKGYYEQYF; D: -; size: -; V: TRBV11-2; length: 16; J: TRBJ2-7
DNA: TGTGCCAGCTCACCACCTAGCGGGAGATACGACCGCACAGATACGCAGTATTTT; CDR3: CASSPPSGRYDRTDTQYF; D: TRBD2; size: -; V: TRBV18; length: 18; J: TRBJ2-3
DNA: TGCGCCAGCAGCCTTGAAAAGGGGCAGTTCTTC; CDR3: CASSLEKGQFF; D: -; size: -; V: TRBV5-1; length: 11; J: TRBJ2-1
DNA: TGCGCCAGCAGCCGGGAGACGACAGGGGGCTCTGGAAACACCATATATTTT; CDR3: CASSRETTGGSGNTIYF; D: TRBD1; size: -; V: TRBV5-1; length: 17; J: TRBJ1-3
DNA: TGTGCCAGCAGCTTACAGGGGGCCACCGGGGAGCTGTTTTTT; CDR3: CASSLQGATGELFF; D: TRBD1; size: -; V: TRBV7-6; length: 14; J: TRBJ2-2
DNA: TGTGCCAGCAGCGAAGCGGCAGGGCCTCATCTCATGAACGAGACCCAGTACTTC; CDR3: CASSEAAGPHLMNETQYF; D: -; size: -; V: TRBV21-1; length: 18; J: TRBJ2-5
DNA: TGTGCCAGCAGCTCTCGACAGGGGGGCTATGGCTACACCTTC; CDR3: CASSSRQGGYGYTF; D: TRBD1; size: -; V: TRBV11-2; length: 14; J: TRBJ1-2